Shown below are 25 T cell receptor beta chains from a single sample sequenced in a study of cytomegalovirus exposure and HLA in healthy donors. The PCR had 60 Vbeta and 13 Jbeta primers. The table came from immunoSEQ multiplex PCR; TCRdb's copy has only in-frame clones and leaves some out. This sample has 150,000 or so clones, with over 65% found just once. The sample was PBMCs. These TCRs come from a man in his forties in good health and CMV-seropositive.

J is TRBJ1-6 and V is TRBV7-3, with D maybe TRBD1 (6 bases). CDR1 and CDR2 from the germline V gene are SGHTA and FQGTGA. This CDR3 region has 14 residues. Trimming removed 2 bases from V and 7 bases from J, with 9 bases in between. The CDR3 DNA is TGTGCCAGCAGCTTAGGACAGAGGAATTCACCCCTCCACTTT. Its protein is CASSLGQRNSPLHF.

J is TRBJ2-7 and V is TRBV28, with D possibly being TRBD1 (5 bases). The CDR3 sequence is 12 residues long. Germline values: CDR1 MDHEN, CDR2 SYDVKM. Deletions cut 6 bases from V and 4 bases from J, with 10 bases between. CDR3 in amino acids: CASSLTAYEQYF. CDR3 DNA sequence: TGTGCCAGCAGCCTGACAGCTTACGAGCAGTACTTC.

The rearrangement uses TRBV11-2 and TRBJ2-2; a weak D match, TRBD2 (6 bases). V was trimmed by 2 bases and J by 4 bases, leaving 14 bases between them. This CDR3 has 16 amino acids. The V gene's germline CDR1 is SGHAT and CDR2 FQNNGV. CDR3 in DNA: TGTGCCAGCAGCTTATATGCGGGGCTGGGCACCGGGGAGCTGTTTTTT. Translated, it gives CASSLYAGLGTGELFF.

In nucleotides, the CDR3 is TGTGCCAGCCGGGACAGGGGCTCCTACGAGCAGTACTTC. Its translation: CASRDRGSYEQYF. This chain links TRBV27 with TRBJ2-7, with 10 bases matching TRBD1. The CDR3 covers 13 residues. CDR1 and CDR2 from the germline V gene are MNHEY and SMNVEV (reference sequence). V lost 8 bases and J lost 0; bases outside the gene matches: 1.

The genes are TRBV27 and TRBJ2-3; weak D call: TRBD2 (5 bases). Germline V lookup: CDR1 MNHEY, CDR2 SMNVEV (reference sequence). CDR3 length: 13 amino acids. Trimming removed 6 bases from V and 6 bases from J, with 13 bases in between. CDR3 residues: CASSGIYRDTQYF. The CDR3 DNA follows: TGTGCCAGCAGCGGGATTTATCGGGATACGCAGTATTTT.

V is TRBV28 and J is TRBJ2-3; 7 nucleotides match TRBD1. Germline V gene data show CDR1 as MDHEN and CDR2 as SYDVKM. V lost 10 bases and J lost 6; bases outside the gene matches: 10. The CDR3 runs to 13 residues. CDR3 nucleotides: TGTGCCACCAATAGGGGGCATCAGGATACGCAGTATTTT. Amino acid sequence: CATNRGHQDTQYF. Complete variable domain (other parts from reference TRBV28 and TRBJ2-3): DVKVTQSSRYLVKRTGEKVFLECVQDMDHENMFWYRQDPGLGLRLIYFSYDVKMKEKGDIPEGYSVSREKKERFSLILESASTNQTSMYLCATNRGHQDTQYFGPGTRLTVL.

The chain uses TRBV5-4 and TRBJ2-3, with D unresolved. Germline V lookup: CDR1 SGHNT, CDR2 YYREEE (reference sequence). The ends were cut back, 1 base at V and 1 base at J, with 7 bases in the middle. CDR3 length equals 14 residues. CDR3 in DNA: TGTGCCAGCAGCTTGACTACCGGCACAGATACGCAGTATTTT. Its translation: CASSLTTGTDTQYF.

This chain uses TRBV19 with TRBJ2-7; a possible D gene is TRBD2 (5 bases). CDR1 and CDR2 (germline): LNHDA, SQIVND (reference sequence). The CDR3 has 13 residues. The ends were cut back, 5 bases at V and 3 bases at J, with 11 bases in the middle. The CDR3 spells CASSFGRGYEQYF. CDR3 DNA: TGTGCCAGTAGTTTCGGACGGGGCTACGAGCAGTACTTC.

In its sample, this clone was seen a few times. V gene TRBV7-2 combines with J gene TRBJ2-7; tentatively, D is TRBD1 (5 bases). This CDR3 has 16 residues. V lost 5 bases to trimming and J lost 4 bases, with 21 bases between them. Per germline, CDR1 SGHTA and CDR2 FQGNSA. In DNA form, the CDR3 reads TGTGCCAGCAGCCCGTTATCGGCCCCAGGGATTTACGAGCAGTACTTC. As protein: CASSPLSAPGIYEQYF.

This chain links TRBV10-3 with TRBJ2-2; TRBD2 matches at 10 bases. The germline V gene encodes CDR1 ENHRY and CDR2 SYGVKD. The CDR3 runs to 16 residues. The V segment lost 0 bases and the J segment 4 bases; nucleotides outside the gene matches: 2. DNA for the CDR3: TGTGCCATCAGTGAGTCGAGCGGGAGGGCCACCGGGGAGCTGTTTTTT. It specifies CAISESSGRATGELFF.

The V call is TRBV29-1, the J call TRBJ2-7; TRBD2 matches at 8 bases. The V segment lost 7 bases and the J segment 6 bases; nucleotides outside the gene matches: 5. The CDR3 loop spans 11 amino acids. The germline CDR1 and CDR2 sequences are SQVTM and ANQGSEA. The CDR3 nucleotides read TGCAGCGCCGGGGGGGGCGGCGAGCAGTACTTC. It yields the protein CSAGGGGEQYF.

The rearrangement uses TRBV13 and TRBJ2-7; 10 bases line up with TRBD2. With 3 bases clipped from V and 2 bases from J, the junction kept 4 bases outside the gene matches. The CDR3 runs to 15 residues. Germline V gives CDR1 PRHDT, CDR2 FYEKMQ (reference sequence). CDR3 sequence (DNA): TGTGCCAGCAGCTTCGCCACTAGCGGGGCCTACGAGCAGTACTTC. Protein sequence: CASSFATSGAYEQYF.

This clone showed up just a few times. This rearrangement joins TRBV5-1 to TRBJ2-3; 8 bases are shared with TRBD2. Germline CDR1 and CDR2: SGHRS and YFSETQ. The CDR3 has 18 amino acids. Losses at the gene ends were 0 bases for V and 0 bases for J; bases not matched to a gene: 9. CDR3 sequence (DNA): TGCGCCAGCAGCTTGGCGGGTAGCGGGGCCCTTAGCACAGATACGCAGTATTTT. Translating gives CASSLAGSGALSTDTQYF.

The rearrangement joins TRBV7-6 to TRBJ2-6; D is unresolved. The CDR3 is 14 residues long. Trimming removed 2 bases at V and 3 bases at J, with 5 bases between. The V gene's germline CDR1 is SGHVS and CDR2 FNYEAQ. The CDR3 coding sequence is TGTGCCAGCAGCTTACCGGGTGGGGCCAACGTCCTGACTTTC. Encoded protein: CASSLPGGANVLTF.

The chain has TRBV6-1 and TRBJ2-7; 8 bases align to TRBD1. The V segment lost 7 bases and the J segment 3 bases; nucleotides outside the gene matches: 11. This CDR3 contains 15 residues. Germline assignment: CDR1 MNHNS and CDR2 SASEGT. The CDR3 coding sequence is TGTGCCAGCATGAGGCCGGGACAGGAGAACTACGAGCAGTACTTC. This sequence encodes CASMRPGQENYEQYF.

The gene calls are TRBV10-3 and TRBJ2-1, with TRBD1 matching over 7 bases. Germline CDR1 reads ENHRY; CDR2 reads SYGVKD. V lost 1 base and J lost 10; bases outside the gene matches: 7. CDR3 length equals 14 residues. The CDR3 spells CAISEFDQGEEQFF. CDR3 nucleotides: TGTGCCATCAGTGAGTTCGATCAGGGGGAAGAGCAGTTCTTC.

This clone is a singleton in its sample. V and J are TRBV7-2 and TRBJ1-1, with D perhaps TRBD1 (5 bases). Germline CDR1 and CDR2: SGHTA and FQGNSA. The CDR3 has 15 residues. Deletions cut 2 bases from V and 3 bases from J, with 13 bases between. In DNA, the CDR3 is TGTGCCAGCAGCTTAAGGGGTTACCCTGACACTGAAGCTTTCTTT. Translation gives CASSLRGYPDTEAFF.

The chain is built from TRBV7-2 and TRBJ2-1; TRBD1 agrees at 8 bases. Trimming at V came to 2 bases and at J to 7 bases, leaving 7 bases not matched to a gene. The CDR3 is 15 residues long. Germline CDR1 reads SGHTA; CDR2 reads FQGNSA. The CDR3 is CASSLPQGARNEQFF. The CDR3 region has the DNA TGTGCCAGCAGCTTACCCCAGGGGGCACGGAATGAGCAGTTCTTC.

This chain uses TRBV19 with TRBJ2-2; TRBD2 matches 8 bases. This CDR3 is 14 amino acids long. Trimming at V came to 5 bases and at J to 7 bases, leaving 6 bases not matched to a gene. Germline-derived CDR1 and CDR2 are LNHDA and SQIVND (reference sequence). The CDR3 region has the DNA TGTGCCAGTAGTCTGATTAGCGGGGTCGGGGAGCTGTTTTTT. Residues: CASSLISGVGELFF.

V usage is TRBV7-9 and J usage is TRBJ2-5, with 8 nucleotides matching TRBD1. Germline lookup yields CDR1 SEHNR and CDR2 FQNEAQ (reference sequence). The ends lost 3 bases at V and 4 bases at J; junction bases unmatched: 1. The CDR3 loop spans 13 amino acids. Here the CDR3 DNA reads TGTGCCAGCAGCTTTACAGGGGGAGAGACCCAGTACTTC. Translating gives CASSFTGGETQYF.

J is TRBJ2-5 and V is TRBV4-2; 7 bases fit TRBD1. CDR1 is LGHNA and CDR2 is YNFKEQ in the germline V gene. CDR3 length equals 15 residues. V dropped 4 bases and J dropped 1; count of bases not matched to a gene: 6. The CDR3 nucleotides are TGTGCCAGCAGCCCCTGGAGGACAGGCCAAGAGACCCAGTACTTC. The encoded protein is CASSPWRTGQETQYF.

This sequence joins TRBV6-1 and TRBJ1-2; a weak D match, TRBD1 (5 bases). V was clipped by 6 bases and J by 5 bases, with 10 bases between them. The CDR3 totals 12 residues. Germline V CDR1 and CDR2: MNHNS, SASEGT. The CDR3 nucleotides read TGTGCCAGCAGAGCGACAGAATATGGCTACACCTTC. Translated: CASRATEYGYTF.

V and J are TRBV9 and TRBJ2-4; no firm D call. The V end lost 0 bases, the J end lost 6 bases, and 13 bases lay between the germline ends. Per the germline V gene, CDR1 is SGDLS and CDR2 is YYNGEE. CDR3 length: 15 residues. CDR3 DNA sequence: TGTGCCAGCAGCGTAGATGGCGGCGCGCGAAACATTCAGTACTTC. Its protein is CASSVDGGARNIQYF.

This clone has just a few counts. The chain employs TRBV28 and TRBJ2-1; 13 bases align to TRBD2. CDR3 length equals 17 residues. Unmatched junction bases numbered 11, after V lost 3 bases and J lost 9 bases. Per the germline V gene, CDR1 is MDHEN and CDR2 is SYDVKM. As DNA, the CDR3 is TGTGCCAGCAGTTTCCCTGGACTAGCGGGAGTTTTCGCTGAGCAGTTCTTC. Its protein product is CASSFPGLAGVFAEQFF.

V gene TRBV2 combines with J gene TRBJ2-3; 7 bases line up with TRBD1. CDR1 and CDR2 from the germline V gene are SNHLY and FYNNEI. Trimming at V came to 11 bases and at J to 1 base, leaving 9 bases not matched to a gene. This CDR3 is 14 amino acids long. The CDR3 DNA reads as TGTGCCGTTGACAGGGAATCGGGCACAGATACGCAGTATTTT. Translating it yields CAVDRESGTDTQYF.